One sample yielded the 32 T cell receptor beta chains listed below, sequenced in a study of molecular identifiers for immune sequencing clone quantification. TCRdb independently ran MiXCR on the PCR reads; one entry per CDR3 protein. This repertoire shows around 82,000 distinct CDR3 sequences, around a fifth found once; its top ten account for roughly 0.93%. Sequencing was performed on naive CD8+ T cells from blood, with Jurkat cell RNA spiked in. Subset of the sample: FACS-sorted CD8+CD4-CCR7+CD45RA+ naive T cells. The source is a human donor in good health. Some libraries in this study had Jurkat cell RNA spiked in.

Many counts were recorded for this clonotype. The chain combines TRBV6-2 or TRBV6-3 with TRBJ1-3; 7 bases agree with TRBD1. Germline loops: CDR1 MNHEY, CDR2 SVGEGT. The CDR3 is made up of 18 amino acids. The junction had 15 bases not matched to a gene; V was cut back by 4 bases and J by 3 bases. The CDR3 sequence is CASSSYETPTGFGNTIYF. The DNA for the CDR3 is TGTGCCAGCAGTTCATACGAGACGCCGACAGGGTTTGGAAACACCATATATTTT.

This clonotype was found many times. The chain couples TRBV6-2 or TRBV6-3 to TRBJ2-5; tentative D call: TRBD1 (6 bases). Per the germline V gene, CDR1 is MNHEY and CDR2 is SVGEGT. The CDR3 is 14 amino acids. The V end was cut by 0 bases, the J end by 7 bases, with 12 bases between. In nucleotides, the CDR3 is TGTGCCAGCAGTTACTCAGGACAGTTTGTGACCCAGTACTTC. Its translation is CASSYSGQFVTQYF.

The table lists this clonotype with many counts. The CDR3 spells CASSPRTSGTAYEQYF. In DNA, the CDR3 is TGTGCCAGTAGTCCAAGGACTAGCGGAACAGCCTACGAGCAGTACTTC. The chain links TRBV19 to TRBJ2-7, with 10 bases matching TRBD2. Germline assignment: CDR1 LNHDA and CDR2 SQIVND (reference sequence). This CDR3 region has 16 residues. V dropped 5 bases and J dropped 2; count of bases not matched to a gene: 9. Using reference TRBV19 and TRBJ2-7 for the parts outside the CDR3, the full variable domain is DGGITQSPKYLFRKEGQNVTLSCEQNLNHDAMYWYRQDPGQGLRLIYYSQIVNDFQKGDIAEGYSVSREKKESFPLTVTSAQKNPTAFYLCASSPRTSGTAYEQYFGPGTRLTVT.

A word on this clonotype: Germline is not matched at one junction end, which may reflect a read error. The V call is TRBV9, the J call TRBJ1-3; D perhaps matches TRBD1 (5 bases). Germline loops: CDR1 SGDLS, CDR2 YYNGEE. The CDR3 runs 19 residues. This CDR3 reads CASGVVGGGTGQFGNTIYF. The CDR3 coding sequence is TGTGCCAGCGGCGTAGTAGGAGGTGGGACGGGTCAATTTGGAAACACCATATATTTT.

This clonotype appeared many times. CDR3 in DNA: TGCAGTGCTAGAAGTGCGACTGCAACTAATGAAAAACTGTTTTTT. Its translation: CSARSATATNEKLFF. This sequence joins TRBV20-1 and TRBJ1-4; D remains ambiguous. The CDR3 has 15 amino acids. CDR1 and CDR2 (germline): DFQATT, SNEGSKA (reference sequence). V lost 2 bases to trimming and J lost 0 bases, with 10 bases between them.

This clonotype was recorded many times. The chain recombines TRBV5-1 with TRBJ2-7; 7 bases match TRBD1. The trim removed 3 bases at V and 7 bases at J, leaving 7 bases unmatched. Looked up from germline, CDR1 is SGHRS and CDR2 is YFSETQ. The CDR3 contains 13 residues. The CDR3 region is CASSWDSSWEQYF. In DNA, the CDR3 is TGCGCCAGCAGCTGGGACAGCAGTTGGGAGCAGTACTTC.

In this sample, this clonotype turned up a few times. The chain couples TRBV7-9 to TRBJ1-2; TRBD1 matches 7 bases. V lost 5 bases to trimming and J lost 4 bases; unmatched junction nucleotides: 10. The germline CDR1 and CDR2 sequences are SEHNR and FQNEAQ (reference sequence). This CDR3 has 15 amino acids. Here the CDR3 reads CASSPPTGSFYGYTF. The CDR3 region has the DNA TGTGCCAGCAGCCCCCCGACAGGGAGTTTCTATGGCTACACCTTC.

This clonotype was picked up many times. The chain is built from TRBV7-9 and TRBJ2-3; 10 bases agree with TRBD1. V gave up 3 bases and J gave up 2 bases; unmatched junction bases: 8. The CDR3 has 17 amino acids. Germline CDR1 and CDR2: SEHNR and FQNEAQ (reference sequence). CDR3 amino acids: CASSFRPGQGLTDTQYF. The DNA for the CDR3 is TGTGCCAGCAGCTTTCGCCCGGGACAGGGGCTCACAGATACGCAGTATTTT.

Only a few counts were recorded for this clonotype. A much larger clone sits a single nucleotide away, making a read error possible. This chain connects TRBV7-9 to TRBJ2-5; no firm D call. The CDR3 is 13 amino acids. Germline assignment: CDR1 SEHNR and CDR2 FQNEAQ (reference sequence). The CDR3 reads CAGSHGFDETQYF. The CDR3, as DNA: TGTGCCGGCAGCCACGGCTTTGATGAGACCCAGTACTTC.

The rearrangement joins TRBV10-2 to TRBJ2-7; 7 bases are a match to TRBD1. The CDR3 totals 13 residues. J was trimmed by 2 bases and V by 9 bases; bases with no gene match: 7. Germline CDR1 is WSHSY and CDR2 is SAAADI. CDR3 sequence: CASLTGTTYEQYF. For the CDR3, the DNA is TGCGCCAGTCTGACAGGGACAACCTACGAGCAGTACTTC.

This clonotype was picked up a small number of times. This chain uses TRBV4-1 with TRBJ2-2, with D possibly matching TRBD2 (6 bases). The V gene's germline CDR1 is MGHRA and CDR2 YSYEKL. The CDR3 has 15 residues. V was trimmed by 0 bases and J by 3 bases, leaving 8 bases between them. The CDR3 bases are TGCGCCAGCAGCCAAGATCGGGAGTACACCGGGGAGCTGTTTTTT. It codes for CASSQDREYTGELFF.

This clonotype was seen at least ten times. The rearrangement links TRBV5-8 to TRBJ1-4, with TRBD1 matching over 8 bases. Per germline, CDR1 SGHTS and CDR2 YDEGEE. V shed 5 bases and J 7 bases; nucleotides not matched to a gene: 7. The CDR3 covers 14 residues. The CDR3 DNA reads as TGTGCCAGCAGTCAGGTGGACAGGGCTGAAAAACTGTTTTTT. Protein product: CASSQVDRAEKLFF.

In its sample, this clonotype was seen a few times. The chain joins TRBV9 to TRBJ1-4; no firm D call. Trimming stripped 2 bases from V and 0 bases from J, with 11 bases between. Looked up from germline, CDR1 is SGDLS and CDR2 is YYNGEE. CDR3 length equals 16 residues. CDR3 sequence: CASSVGRAPTNEKLFF. The CDR3 bases are TGTGCCAGCAGCGTCGGAAGGGCCCCAACTAATGAAAAACTGTTTTTT.

On this clonotype itself: This sequence may be a read error, since a much larger clone differs from it by one base. This likely comes from a read error, as the CDR3 has no conserved phenylalanine or tryptophan at its end. The chain links TRBV2 to TRBJ2-1; 8 positions match TRBD2. The CDR3 length is 15 residues. V was pared by 4 bases and J by 7 bases, with 9 bases of the junction left unmatched. From germline, CDR1 is SNHLY and CDR2 FYNNEI. The CDR3 region is CASSVGVGRGNEQFL. The DNA of the CDR3 is TGTGCCAGCAGTGTAGGGGTCGGGAGGGGGAATGAGCAGTTCTTA.

This clonotype was seen at least ten times. V gene TRBV15 combines with J gene TRBJ2-3, with TRBD1 as a possible D gene (6 bases). Germline-derived CDR1 and CDR2 are LNHNV and YYDKDF (reference sequence). V lost 0 bases to trimming and J lost 4 bases, with 14 bases between them. This CDR3 is 16 amino acids long. The CDR3 region is CATSREEGVVADTQYF. CDR3 coding DNA: TGTGCCACCAGCAGAGAAGAGGGGGTTGTCGCAGATACGCAGTATTTT.

The sample holds many counts of this clonotype. The V gene is TRBV27, the J gene TRBJ2-7; 8 bases align to TRBD1. The CDR3 is 14 amino acids. V was pared by 4 bases and J by 3 bases, with 5 bases of the junction left unmatched. Germline loops: CDR1 MNHEY, CDR2 SMNVEV (reference sequence). CDR3 residues: CASSSGQASYEQYF. In DNA form, the CDR3 reads TGTGCCAGCAGTTCGGGACAGGCGAGCTACGAGCAGTACTTC.

This clonotype was seen repeatedly, ten times or more. The genes are TRBV28 and TRBJ2-2, with 11 bases identical to TRBD1. V lost 5 bases to trimming and J lost 3 bases; unmatched junction nucleotides: 11. The CDR3 spans 18 residues. Germline-derived CDR1 and CDR2 are MDHEN and SYDVKM. The CDR3 DNA follows: TGTGCCAGCAGTACAACCCCGGACAGGGGGCAGGACACCGGGGAGCTGTTTTTT. Translating it yields CASSTTPDRGQDTGELFF.

The sample holds many counts of this clonotype. The chain uses TRBV27 and TRBJ2-2, with 8 nucleotides matching TRBD1. Trimming removed 6 bases from V and 4 bases from J; junction bases left unmatched: 10. From germline, CDR1 is MNHEY and CDR2 SMNVEV (reference sequence). This CDR3 has 16 amino acids. CDR3 region: CASSTLRGRGTGELFF. Written as DNA, the CDR3 is TGTGCCAGCAGCACGCTCAGGGGGCGCGGCACCGGGGAGCTGTTTTTT.

This clonotype was observed a few times. The CDR3 loop reads CASSQVSFSGGDQPQHF. The CDR3 coding sequence is TGCGCCAGCAGCCAAGTATCCTTTTCGGGAGGGGATCAGCCCCAGCATTTT. The chain couples TRBV4-3 to TRBJ1-5; D might be TRBD1 (5 bases). Germline V gives CDR1 LGHNA, CDR2 YSLEER. V was pared by 1 base and J by 5 bases, with 18 bases between. The CDR3 runs to 17 residues.

V and J are TRBV9 and TRBJ2-7; D is uncertain. V was pared by 3 bases and J by 3 bases, with 13 bases between. The CDR3 is 14 residues long. Germline V gene lookup returns CDR1 SGDLS and CDR2 YYNGEE. The CDR3 sequence is CASSGVPDHYEQYF. As DNA, the CDR3 is TGTGCCAGCAGCGGGGTCCCGGACCACTACGAGCAGTACTTC. Together with reference TRBV9 and TRBJ2-7, the CDR3 gives the full variable domain: DSGVTQTPKHLITATGQRVTLRCSPRSGDLSVYWYQQSLDQGLQFLIQYYNGEERAKGNILERFSAQQFPDLHSELNLSSLELGDSALYFCASSGVPDHYEQYFGPGTRLTVT.

The V and J genes are TRBV28 and TRBJ2-2, with 9 nucleotides matching TRBD1. Per germline, CDR1 MDHEN and CDR2 SYDVKM. The V segment lost 5 bases and the J segment 6 bases; nucleotides outside the gene matches: 4. The length of the CDR3 is 14 residues. The CDR3 nucleotides read TGTGCCAGCAGTCCCCGGACAGGGGCCGGGGAGCTGTTTTTT. Protein sequence: CASSPRTGAGELFF. Variable domain in full (rest from reference TRBV28 and TRBJ2-2): DVKVTQSSRYLVKRTGEKVFLECVQDMDHENMFWYRQDPGLGLRLIYFSYDVKMKEKGDIPEGYSVSREKKERFSLILESASTNQTSMYLCASSPRTGAGELFFGEGSRLTVL.

This clonotype was recorded at least ten times. The CDR3 region is CASSLAASGGKYEQYF. Here the CDR3 DNA reads TGTGCCAGCAGTTTGGCAGCATCCGGGGGAAAGTACGAGCAGTACTTC. V gene TRBV27 combines with J gene TRBJ2-7; possible D gene TRBD2, 6 bases. V was clipped by 3 bases and J by 4 bases, with 19 bases between them. Looked up from germline, CDR1 is MNHEY and CDR2 is SMNVEV (reference sequence). The CDR3 is 16 residues long.

In its sample, this clonotype was seen many times. A read error may produce the germline difference seen at one junction end. This chain joins TRBV20-1 and TRBJ2-7, with 7 nucleotides matching TRBD1. Germline V gene data show CDR1 as DFQATT and CDR2 as SNEGSKA (reference sequence). The CDR3 consists of 14 residues. DNA for the CDR3: TGCAGTGCCAGAGTGGGACAGCCCTCCTACGAGCAGTACTTC. This gives the protein CSARVGQPSYEQYF.

Details on this clonotype: At one of its ends the junction is not consistent with the germline gene, which may arise from a read error. The genes are TRBV7-6 and TRBJ1-1; unclear D gene. The CDR3 covers 13 residues. CDR1 is SGHVS and CDR2 is FNYEAQ in the germline V gene. As DNA, the CDR3 is TGCGCCAGCAGCCAAGATCTGGGGACTGAAGCTTTCTTT. The encoded protein is CASSQDLGTEAFF.

This clonotype was picked up many times. This chain uses TRBV4-3 with TRBJ2-7, with 10 bases lining up with TRBD1. J lost 2 bases, V lost 5 bases, and 6 bases had no gene match. CDR3 length equals 15 residues. The germline V gene has CDR1 LGHNA and CDR2 YSLEER. CDR3 in amino acids: CASSGGTGVPYEQYF. CDR3 nucleotides: TGCGCCAGCAGCGGAGGGACAGGGGTCCCCTACGAGCAGTACTTC.

This clonotype has a count of ten or more. The V call is TRBV10-2, the J call TRBJ2-1; no clear D gene. There are 13 residues in the CDR3. Trimming pared 3 bases from V and 7 bases from J, leaving 10 bases between. Germline V lookup: CDR1 WSHSY, CDR2 SAAADI. Here the CDR3 reads CASSESIGNEQFF. The CDR3 DNA reads TGCGCCAGCAGTGAAAGTATAGGGAATGAGCAGTTCTTC.

This clonotype was detected only a few times. CDR3 sequence reads: CASSQDLGGKGNEQYF. CDR3 DNA sequence: TGCGCCAGCAGCCAAGATCTGGGCGGGAAGGGTAACGAGCAGTACTTC. The J gene is TRBJ2-7, the V gene TRBV4-3; weak D call: TRBD2 (6 bases). CDR3 length equals 16 residues. Deletions cut 0 bases from V and 5 bases from J, with 17 bases between. Germline CDR1 LGHNA, CDR2 YSLEER.

Only a few counts were recorded for this clonotype. This rearrangement joins TRBV19 to TRBJ2-1; 8 bases are a match to TRBD2. The CDR3 is 15 amino acids. Germline CDR1 LNHDA, CDR2 SQIVND (reference sequence). The ends lost 2 bases at V and 7 bases at J; junction bases unmatched: 7. CDR3 amino acids: CASSISGRPRNEQFF. The CDR3 DNA reads TGTGCCAGTAGTATAAGCGGGAGACCAAGAAATGAGCAGTTCTTC.

This clonotype was detected ten times or more. In DNA form, the CDR3 reads TGCAGTGCTAGAGAGGGGTTACCAGATACGCAGTATTTT. As protein: CSAREGLPDTQYF. The chain combines TRBV20-1 with TRBJ2-3, with unresolved D. V lost 0 bases and J 4 bases, leaving 8 bases between the germline ends. The CDR3 totals 13 residues. The V gene's germline CDR1 is DFQATT and CDR2 SNEGSKA (reference sequence).

This clonotype appeared many times. The chain couples TRBV6-5 to TRBJ2-7; tentatively, D is TRBD1 (5 bases). The germline V gene has CDR1 MNHEY and CDR2 SVGAGI. The length of the CDR3 is 16 residues. Trimming removed 6 bases at V and 6 bases at J, with 24 bases between. The CDR3, as DNA: TGTGCCAGCAGCTCCGATTTCGGACACCCTATCCCCGAGCAGTACTTC. Its protein is CASSSDFGHPIPEQYF.

At least ten counts were recorded for this clonotype. The chain uses TRBV4-3 and TRBJ1-1; no definite D call. Germline CDR1 and CDR2: LGHNA and YSLEER. The CDR3 loop spans 15 amino acids. V was shortened by 0 bases and J by 1 base, with 9 bases between the two germline ends. CDR3 region: CASSQEYSPNTEAFF. The CDR3 DNA follows: TGCGCCAGCAGCCAAGAGTACAGTCCGAACACTGAAGCTTTCTTT.

Many counts were recorded for this clonotype. The V gene is TRBV12-3 or TRBV12-4, the J gene TRBJ1-3, with TRBD1 identical over 7 bases. This CDR3 has 14 residues. V lost 4 bases to trimming and J lost 0 bases; unmatched junction nucleotides: 0. The CDR3 DNA sequence: TGTGCCAGCAGTTGGACAGGCTCTGGAAACACCATATATTTT. The encoded protein is CASSWTGSGNTIYF.